This T cell receptor beta chain was captured in a study of Graves' ophthalmopathy and Graves' hyperthyroidism. Ophthalmopathy not arising within 18 months of follow-up defined hyperthyroidism as stable. Each diagnosis was determined on the basis of clinical symptoms, serum thyroxine, TRAb, thyroid ultrasound and orbital computed tomography. CDR3 regions of TCR beta were amplified from RNA transcripts. The library came from an HTBI-primed first-round RT-PCR and a second-round multiplex PCR. TCRdb ran MiXCR on the multiplex PCR reads and lists one entry per CDR3 protein. The table lists roughly 400,000 distinct CDR3 sequences, 15% to 17% of them singletons, with 5.5% to 7% in the top ten. Many counts were recorded for this clonotype. The V gene lost 5 bases and the J gene lost 6 bases, with 12 bases spanning the gap. This CDR3 contains 13 residues. The germline V gene has CDR1 SGHTA and CDR2 FQGNSA.

Sequencing was performed on peripheral blood. The V gene is TRBV7-2, the J gene TRBJ2-3, with D possibly TRBD2 on 5 matching bases. The sequence was collected from a woman aged 18-29 years with stable Graves' hyperthyroidism. CDR3 loop: CASSTGMKDTQYF. Written as DNA, the CDR3 is TGTGCCAGCAGCACGGGGATGAAGGATACGCAGTATTTT.